The next 22 T cell receptor beta chains were all read from a single sample in a study of patients and donors after allogeneic stem cell transplantation (dated by TCRdb to the early 2020s). Libraries were prepared through RT-PCR. Data came from a NextSeq 550. TCRdb's own reprocessing of the public reads used fastp at Q25 and MiXCR and kept productive beta chains. Records with the same CDR3 protein are collapsed into one entry carrying the most frequent genes and DNA. The sample table shows about 160,000 distinct CDR3 sequences, and approximately 30% are seen once. Of the sample, approximately 3.5% falls within the top ten clones. Sequences were obtained from blood, either unsorted or a sorted T cell fraction (not recorded which). The receptor set was obtained from a human donor who was either an allogeneic HSCT recipient or a stem cell or donor lymphocyte infusion donor (not recorded which). It is not recorded whose cells these are; they may come from a transplant donor.

This clonotype has just a few counts. CDR3 DNA sequence: TGTGCCAGCAGTTACTCGTTCTCACAGGACATGAACACTGAAGCTTTCTTT. Amino acid sequence: CASSYSFSQDMNTEAFF. This sequence joins TRBV6-5 and TRBJ1-1, with D tentatively TRBD1 (5 bases). Trimming cost V 0 bases and J 0 bases, with 14 bases left between them. Germline CDR1 is MNHEY and CDR2 is SVGAGI. CDR3 length: 17 residues.

This clonotype came up a few times. Sequence at one end of the junction differs from germline and may be a read error. This chain joins TRBV7-7 and TRBJ2-2; D remains ambiguous. The CDR3 extends over 17 amino acids. The germline V gene has CDR1 SSHAT and CDR2 FNYEAQ (reference sequence). The CDR3 bases are TGTGCTAGCAGCTTAGATCCCCCCCCAGGTCGGACCGGGGAGCTGTTTTTT. It yields the protein CASSLDPPPGRTGELFF.

This chain connects TRBV27 to TRBJ2-7, with a weak D call TRBD1 (6 bases). V shed 3 bases and J shed 2 bases, with 14 bases lying between them. The CDR3 covers 15 residues. Germline V CDR1 and CDR2: MNHEY, SMNVEV (reference sequence). The CDR3, as DNA: TGTGCCAGCAGTTTCACAGGGCTTGGGGCCTACGAGCAGTACTTC. Translating it yields CASSFTGLGAYEQYF.

V is TRBV5-1 and J is TRBJ2-7; 13 nucleotides align to TRBD2. Germline trimming cut 3 bases from V and 5 bases from J; bases unmatched to any gene: 5. The CDR3 runs to 15 residues. Germline CDR1 is SGHRS and CDR2 is YFSETQ. CDR3: CASSSRGTSGNEQYF. The CDR3 DNA reads as TGCGCCAGCAGCTCGCGGGGGACTAGCGGGAACGAGCAGTACTTC.

V is TRBV21-1 and J is TRBJ1-6. TRBV21-1 is described as a pseudogene. CDR3 size: 16 residues. The CDR3 sequence: CASSKDQPPPLSPLHF. The CDR3 DNA follows: TGTGCCAGCAGCAAAGATCAACCCCCTCCCCTTTCACCCCTCCACTTT.

This chain uses TRBV7-6 with TRBJ2-6; D gene ambiguous. Germline CDR1 and CDR2: SGHVS and FNYEAQ. This CDR3 region has 17 residues. Trimming shortened V by 5 bases and J by 0 bases, and 14 bases separated the two germline ends. The CDR3: CASSHFGEDSGANVLTF. The DNA for the CDR3 is TGTGCCAGCAGCCATTTCGGAGAAGACTCTGGGGCCAACGTCCTGACTTTC.

The chain recombines TRBV25-1 with TRBJ2-1; 7 bases match TRBD1. This CDR3 region has 16 residues. The germline V gene encodes CDR1 MGHDK and CDR2 SYGVNS. V lost 6 bases and J lost 4; bases outside the gene matches: 12. DNA for the CDR3: TGTGCCAGCAGCCCCGGGACAGATAACTTATACAATGAGCAGTTCTTC. Translation: CASSPGTDNLYNEQFF.

This rearrangement joins TRBV6-6 to TRBJ2-3; unclear D gene. V lost 6 bases and J 7 bases, leaving 14 bases between the germline ends. The CDR3 totals 13 residues. Germline values: CDR1 MNHNY, CDR2 SVGAGI (reference sequence). The CDR3 nucleotides are TGTGCCAGCAGGCTGGAAGCGCGCCATACGCAGTATTTT. It codes for CASRLEARHTQYF.

This clonotype was observed a few times. The gene calls are TRBV24-1 and TRBJ1-2, with TRBD1 as a possible D gene (6 bases). Per the germline V gene, CDR1 is KGHDR and CDR2 is SFDVKD. Trimming took off 3 bases at V and 2 bases at J, with 18 bases between the two ends. The CDR3 length is 17 residues. This chain's CDR3 is CATSDHTGTEPNYGYTF. The CDR3 DNA reads TGTGCCACCAGTGATCATACAGGGACGGAGCCGAACTATGGCTACACCTTC.

This chain uses TRBV6-2 or TRBV6-3 with TRBJ2-7, with D uncertain. Trimming left V 5 bases short and J 5 bases short, with 7 bases between. Germline V CDR1 and CDR2: MNHEY, SVGEGT. The CDR3 is 11 residues long. CDR3 in DNA: TGTGCCAGCAGTCAAGGACACGAGCAGTACTTC. It codes for CASSQGHEQYF.

J is TRBJ1-5 and V is TRBV7-2, with a weak D call TRBD1 (5 bases). The CDR3 extends over 16 amino acids. The V gene lost 0 bases and the J gene lost 3 bases, with 12 bases spanning the gap. The germline gives CDR1 SGHTA, CDR2 FQGNSA. The CDR3 is CASSLAGGYYNQPQHF. The CDR3, as DNA: TGTGCCAGCAGCTTAGCGGGGGGGTATTACAATCAGCCCCAGCATTTT.

About this clonotype: Its ends do not fully match the called genes, so a read error is possible. The chain carries TRBV7-7 and TRBJ2-2, with 12 bases matching TRBD1. The CDR3 runs 15 residues. Germline CDR1 and CDR2: SSHAT and FNYEAQ (reference sequence). The CDR3 coding sequence is TGTGCTAGCAGCTCCGGGACAGGGGGCGGCGGGGAGCTGTTTTTT. Translation: CASSSGTGGGGELFF. Complete variable domain (other parts from reference TRBV7-7 and TRBJ2-2): GAGVSQSPRYKVTKRGQDVTLRCDPISSHATLYWYQQALGQGPEFLTYFNYEAQPDKSGLPSDRFSAERPEGSISTLTIQRTEQRDSAMYRCASSSGTGGGGELFFGEGSRLTVL.

In its sample, this clonotype was seen a few times. The rearrangement uses TRBV30 and TRBJ1-3; D not resolved. The ends were cut back, 3 bases at V and 10 bases at J, with 10 bases in the middle. Germline V lookup: CDR1 GTSNPN, CDR2 SVGIG (reference sequence). This CDR3 is built from 11 residues. The CDR3 loop reads CAWRTVGTIYF. DNA for the CDR3: TGTGCCTGGAGGACGGTGGGGACCATATATTTT.

The chain combines TRBV7-9 with TRBJ2-2, with D tentatively TRBD1 (6 bases). Germline values: CDR1 SEHNR, CDR2 FQNEAQ (reference sequence). This CDR3 is built from 18 residues. The ends were cut back, 5 bases at V and 4 bases at J, with 23 bases in the middle. CDR3 sequence reads: CASSPGHLGPRLTGELFF. CDR3 DNA: TGTGCCAGCAGCCCGGGACATTTGGGACCTCGGCTCACCGGGGAGCTGTTTTTT.

This clonotype was found many times. V is TRBV27 and J is TRBJ1-5; tentative D call: TRBD1 (5 bases). The CDR3 has 13 residues. V was pared by 4 bases and J by 4 bases, with 8 bases between. Germline lookup yields CDR1 MNHEY and CDR2 SMNVEV (reference sequence). The CDR3 DNA reads TGTGCCAGCAGTTGGGACCGGAATCAGCCCCAGCATTTT. Protein: CASSWDRNQPQHF.

The count of this clonotype is one. The chain couples TRBV20-1 to TRBJ2-7; possible D gene TRBD1, 6 bases. The V gene's germline CDR1 is DFQATT and CDR2 SNEGSKA (reference sequence). With 6 bases removed from V and 0 bases from J, the gap between germline ends came to 9 bases. This CDR3 has 12 amino acids. CDR3 nucleotides: TGCAGTGCCACGGACAGCTCCTACGAGCAGTACTTC. Amino acid sequence: CSATDSSYEQYF.

The CDR3 bases are TGTGCCATCCAAGTCGGGAGGGCCGGGACCGGGGAGCTGTTTTTT. Translation: CAIQVGRAGTGELFF. The gene calls are TRBV10-3 and TRBJ2-2; the match to TRBD2 covers 8 bases. With 8 bases clipped from V and 5 bases from J, the junction kept 10 bases outside the gene matches. Per germline, CDR1 ENHRY and CDR2 SYGVKD. This CDR3 spans 15 amino acids.

The chain recombines TRBV7-2 with TRBJ1-6; D not resolved. This CDR3 is built from 15 residues. In germline, CDR1 is SGHTA, CDR2 FQGNSA. Trimming took off 2 bases at V and 5 bases at J, with 10 bases between the two ends. The CDR3 nucleotides read TGTGCCAGCAGCTTACGCGGCAGCAATAATTCACCCCTCCACTTT. It translates to CASSLRGSNNSPLHF. Full variable domain (outside the CDR3, taken from reference TRBV7-2 and TRBJ1-6): GAGVSQSPSNKVTEKGKDVELRCDPISGHTALYWYRQSLGQGLEFLIYFQGNSAPDKSGLPSDRFSAERTGGSVSTLTIQRTQQEDSAVYLCASSLRGSNNSPLHFGNGTRLTVT.

The rearrangement uses TRBV7-9 and TRBJ2-7; D gene unclear. The V end lost 6 bases, the J end lost 1 base, and 10 bases lay between the germline ends. The CDR3 is 13 residues long. Germline loops: CDR1 SEHNR, CDR2 FQNEAQ (reference sequence). CDR3 in DNA: TGTGCCAGCAGAACTACAGAGTCCTACGAGCAGTACTTC. Protein: CASRTTESYEQYF.

A few counts support this clonotype. This chain connects TRBV20-1 to TRBJ1-1, with D hard to call. Per germline, CDR1 DFQATT and CDR2 SNEGSKA (reference sequence). Between the trimmed V and J ends, which lost 0 bases and 1 base, there was a span of 9 bases. The CDR3 length is 14 residues. CDR3 nucleotides: TGCAGTGCTAGAGATCCCATTACGAACACTGAAGCTTTCTTT. It translates to CSARDPITNTEAFF.

In its sample, this clonotype was seen a few times. The gene calls are TRBV27 and TRBJ2-1; either TRBD1 or TRBD2 may supply D (5 bases each). Germline CDR1 and CDR2: MNHEY and SMNVEV (reference sequence). The germline V and J ends were trimmed by 3 bases and 6 bases, with 12 bases remaining between them. This CDR3 region has 14 residues. The CDR3 sequence is CASSFNGATNEQFF. The CDR3 DNA follows: TGTGCCAGCAGTTTTAACGGGGCAACCAATGAGCAGTTCTTC.

V is TRBV5-4 and J is TRBJ1-1, with D perhaps TRBD1 (5 bases). There are 14 residues in the CDR3. CDR1 SGHNT and CDR2 YYREEE come from the germline V gene (reference sequence). V was clipped by 3 bases and J by 0 bases, with 9 bases between them. CDR3 nucleotide sequence: TGTGCCAGCAGCTCGGGGACGATGAACACTGAAGCTTTCTTT. Translated: CASSSGTMNTEAFF.